A selection of T cell receptor beta chains follows, all from one sample in a study of long-term antiretroviral therapy in people with HIV. TCRdb's table, derived via immunoSEQ multiplex PCR, lists solely in-frame clones and lacks some. The table shows around 26,000 clones, with more than 65% occurring only once. The specimen comprised unsorted PBMCs, sampled 1.1 years before starting antiretroviral therapy. These receptors were collected from a woman in her 30s with HIV. Both conserved end residues are part of each CDR3. The D gene is left open where the match is weak. The listing skips clone size in some rows; elsewhere it reads once, few, many or a size class.

>14|TRBJ1-4|NA|TRBV7-2|NA
TGTGCCAGCAGCTTATGGGGGTCTAATGAAAAACTGTTTTTT
CASSLWGSNEKLFF
>18|TRBJ2-1|NA|TRBV5-1|TRBD2
TGCGCCAGCAGCTTGGAATGGGTAGCGGGGGCCACAGACAATGAGCAGTTCTTC
CASSLEWVAGATDNEQFF
>13|TRBJ2-1|NA|TRBV9|NA
TGTGCCAGCAGCGTAGCTACAGGGCGTGAGCAGTTCTTC
CASSVATGREQFF
>16|TRBJ2-1|NA|TRBV18|NA
TGTGCCAGCTCACCACCGTCACAGGGAAGGAACAATGAGCAGTTCTTC
CASSPPSQGRNNEQFF
>13|TRBJ1-1|NA|TRBV5-1|NA
TGCGCCAGCAGCCGTAAGGGGGGAACTGAAGCTTTCTTT
CASSRKGGTEAFF
>13|TRBJ1-2|NA|TRBV12-5|NA
TGTGCTAGTGGTTTAGGACAGTCCTATGGCTACACCTTC
CASGLGQSYGYTF
>14|TRBJ2-5|NA|TRBV19|TRBD2
TGTGCCAGTAGTATCCAACCTAGCGGGGAGACCCAGTACTTC
CASSIQPSGETQYF
>13|TRBJ2-1|NA|TRBV7-6|NA
TGTGCCAGCAGCTTACTGGGGGCGCACGAGCAGTTCTTC
CASSLLGAHEQFF
>16|TRBJ2-3|NA|TRBV19|NA
TGTGCCAGTAGTATGGGGGTGGGGGGGCGAATAGATACGCAGTATTTT
CASSMGVGGRIDTQYF
>13|TRBJ1-5|NA|TRBV27|NA
TGTGCCAGCAGTTGGGACCGAAATCAGCCCCAGCATTTT
CASSWDRNQPQHF
>13|TRBJ2-1|NA|TRBV5-1|TRBD2
TGCGCCAGCAGCTCGGGACTACCTGACGAGCAGTTCTTC
CASSSGLPDEQFF
>16|TRBJ2-2|NA|TRBV6-1|TRBD1
TGTGCCAGCAGTGAAGAACAGGGGACATGGGCCGGGGAGCTGTTTTTT
CASSEEQGTWAGELFF
>15|TRBJ2-7|NA|TRBV5-4|TRBD1
TGTGCCAGCAGCTTGGTGGACAGGAGCTCCTACGAGCAGTACTTC
CASSLVDRSSYEQYF
>13|TRBJ2-1|few|TRBV27|NA
TGTGCCAGCAGTTATGGTGGGTACAATGAGCAGTTCTTC
CASSYGGYNEQFF
>16|TRBJ1-1|NA|TRBV29-1|TRBD1
TGCAGCGCCGAAATCTTTGCCGGGACAGGGGGCACTGAAGCTTTCTTT
CSAEIFAGTGGTEAFF
>16|TRBJ2-4|NA|TRBV4-2|NA
TGTGCCAGCAGCCAGGACCCGACAGGAGCCAAAAACATTCAGTACTTC
CASSQDPTGAKNIQYF
>14|TRBJ2-7|NA|TRBV19|NA
TGTGCCAGTAGTATATCGACGGGAGACTACGAGCAGTACTTC
CASSISTGDYEQYF
>15|TRBJ2-1|NA|TRBV7-2|NA
TGTGCCAGCAGCCCCGGAAGGGGCCAGTGGGTGGAGCAGTTCTTC
CASSPGRGQWVEQFF
>14|TRBJ2-5|NA|TRBV30|NA
TGTGCCTGGAGTCAGGGGGGGGCCGGAGAGACCCAGTACTTC
CAWSQGGAGETQYF
>14|TRBJ2-3|NA|TRBV28|TRBD2
TGTGCCAGCAGTACTACTAGCGGGGCGGATACGCAGTATTTT
CASSTTSGADTQYF
>13|TRBJ1-4|NA|TRBV6-5|TRBD1
TGTGCCAGCAGCCCTAGCTTCACAGGGGGACTGTTTTTT
CASSPSFTGGLFF
>12|TRBJ2-7|NA|TRBV2|TRBD1
TGTGCCAGCAGCGTACAGGGGGAAGAGCAGTACTTC
CASSVQGEEQYF
>15|TRBJ1-2|NA|TRBV9|NA
TGTGCCAGCAGCCACAGATCACGAGGGGGTAGTGGCTACACCTTC
CASSHRSRGGSGYTF
>16|TRBJ1-2|NA|TRBV15|TRBD1
TGTGCCACCAGCAGGGACAGGGAAACAGCTAACTATGGCTACACCTTC
CATSRDRETANYGYTF
>13|TRBJ1-6|NA|TRBV5-1|NA
TGCGCCAGCAGCCCTACAGGGAATTCACCCCTCCACTTT
CASSPTGNSPLHF
>16|TRBJ2-3|NA|TRBV6-6|TRBD2
TGTGCCAGCAGAACGCTAGCGGGGGGGCCAATAGATACGCAGTATTTT
CASRTLAGGPIDTQYF
>15|TRBJ2-7|NA|TRBV5-4|NA
TGTGCCAGCAGCTTGGAGGGGGGCCCGTCCTACGAGCAGTACTTC
CASSLEGGPSYEQYF
>13|TRBJ2-7|few|TRBV10-1|NA
TGCGCCAGCAGTGAGCGGTGGGGGAACGAGCAGTACTTC
CASSERWGNEQYF
>15|TRBJ1-2|NA|TRBV6-1|TRBD1
TGTGCCAGCAGTGCGGGACAGGCGGGGGGGTATGGCTACACCTTC
CASSAGQAGGYGYTF
>13|TRBJ2-5|NA|TRBV10-3|NA
TGTGCCATCAGTGACATAGAGGGAGAGACCCAGTACTTC
CAISDIEGETQYF
>16|TRBJ1-1|NA|TRBV18|NA
TGTGCCAGCTCACCACGGGTGCAGGGGTTCGGCACTGAAGCTTTCTTT
CASSPRVQGFGTEAFF
>14|TRBJ2-3|NA|TRBV30|TRBD2
TGTGCCTGGAGACCGGGACTAGGCACAGATACGCAGTATTTT
CAWRPGLGTDTQYF
>18|TRBJ2-1|NA|TRBV5-1|TRBD2
TGCGCCAGCAGCCTGCCTCTAGCGGGGGGGCTAATAGGCAATGAGCAGTTCTTC
CASSLPLAGGLIGNEQFF
>15|TRBJ2-7|NA|TRBV9|NA
TGTGCCAGCAGCATTTCCGTGGACCCGGACTACGAGCAGTACTTC
CASSISVDPDYEQYF